These 10 T cell receptor beta chains were sequenced from one sample in a study of CD8+ T cells in alopecia areata. As the sequencing template, cDNA was produced by extracting RNA and reverse transcribing it. TCRdb's copy holds only in-frame clones and misses some; the assay was immunoSEQ multiplex PCR. The sample has about 250,000 clones; 60% are singletons. Treatment specified: oral pan-JAK inhibitor, 5-10 mg twice daily. Sequenced here: CD4+ T cells sorted from blood, sampled at week 52, from a patient treated with tofacitinib. The receptor source for this set is a human donor with alopecia areata.

The chain is built from TRBV5-1 and TRBJ2-5; TRBD1 aligns across 10 bases. Unmatched junction bases numbered 10, after V lost 4 bases and J lost 7 bases. Germline assignment: CDR1 SGHRS and CDR2 YFSETQ. CDR3 length: 15 residues. The CDR3 here is CASSTGTGVLGTQYF. CDR3 sequence (DNA): TGCGCCAGCAGCACCGGGACAGGGGTATTAGGGACCCAGTACTTC.

The V gene is TRBV4-3, the J gene TRBJ1-5; possibly TRBD1 for D (5 bases). Deletions cut 2 bases from V and 3 bases from J, with 11 bases between. The length of the CDR3 is 15 residues. CDR1 LGHNA and CDR2 YSLEER come from the germline V gene. The CDR3 sequence is CASSQNLGHNQPQHF. In nucleotides, the CDR3 is TGCGCCAGCAGCCAAAATCTTGGACACAATCAGCCCCAGCATTTT.

V usage is TRBV5-6 and J usage is TRBJ2-2; 7 bases agree with TRBD1. With 4 bases clipped from V and 0 bases from J, the junction kept 6 bases outside the gene matches. CDR3 length equals 16 residues. CDR1 and CDR2 (germline): SGHDT, YYEEEE. Here the CDR3 DNA reads TGTGCCAGCAGCAGGGAGACAGGGCCGAACACCGGGGAGCTGTTTTTT. Translated, it gives CASSRETGPNTGELFF.

The V call is TRBV25-1, the J call TRBJ1-2; D perhaps matches TRBD1 (5 bases). Germline CDR1 is MGHDK and CDR2 is SYGVNS. The CDR3 sequence is 13 residues long. Trimming stripped 7 bases from V and 6 bases from J, with 15 bases between. This CDR3 reads CASTPRGGNGYTF. The CDR3 DNA reads as TGTGCCAGCACTCCAAGGGGAGGCAATGGCTACACCTTC.

This clone was detected a few times. The J gene is TRBJ2-1, the V gene TRBV6-6; D possibly corresponds to TRBD1 (5 bases). Between the trimmed V and J ends, which lost 5 bases and 9 bases, there was a span of 8 bases. There are 11 residues in the CDR3. Germline CDR1 is MNHNY and CDR2 is SVGAGI (reference sequence). The CDR3 loop reads CASSQDSEQFF. The CDR3, as DNA: TGTGCCAGCAGTCAAGACAGTGAGCAGTTCTTC.

The chain recombines TRBV27 with TRBJ1-6; D remains unclear. The CDR3 is 14 amino acids. V lost 2 bases to trimming and J lost 7 bases, with 9 bases between them. The germline gives CDR1 MNHEY, CDR2 SMNVEV (reference sequence). CDR3 region: CASSLRTSNSPLHF. The CDR3 DNA follows: TGTGCCAGCAGTTTAAGGACTTCCAATTCACCCCTCCACTTT.

J is TRBJ2-7 and V is TRBV4-2; 7 nucleotides agree with TRBD1. The CDR3 has 15 residues. The ends lost 2 bases at V and 0 bases at J; junction bases unmatched: 4. Germline V gene data show CDR1 as LGHNA and CDR2 as YNFKEQ. CDR3 sequence (DNA): TGTGCCAGCAGCCAAAGGACAGGTGGCTCCTACGAGCAGTACTTC. Residues: CASSQRTGGSYEQYF.

This chain connects TRBV30 to TRBJ2-3; D unresolved. The length of the CDR3 is 11 residues. Germline CDR1 GTSNPN, CDR2 SVGIG (reference sequence). V dropped 5 bases and J dropped 7 bases, with 10 bases sitting between them. The CDR3 DNA follows: TGTGCCTGGGCTTATTCCCATACGCAGTATTTT. Its protein is CAWAYSHTQYF.

The CDR3 nucleotides read TGTGCCTGGAGTGTATATCCAGGAACAACCCTTTGGTATGGCTACACCTTC. Its protein is CAWSVYPGTTLWYGYTF. The chain is built from TRBV30 and TRBJ1-2, with D unresolved. This CDR3 region has 17 residues. Per germline, CDR1 GTSNPN and CDR2 SVGIG (reference sequence). The ends were cut back, 0 bases at V and 5 bases at J, with 22 bases in the middle.

The V gene is TRBV30, the J gene TRBJ1-2; TRBD1 might be the D (6 bases). Germline assignment: CDR1 GTSNPN and CDR2 SVGIG (reference sequence). The CDR3 runs to 13 residues. The V end lost 3 bases, the J end lost 12 bases, and 20 bases lay between the germline ends. CDR3: CAWSKAIQQGNTF. The CDR3 DNA reads as TGTGCCTGGAGCAAGGCTATCCAACAGGGCAACACCTTC.